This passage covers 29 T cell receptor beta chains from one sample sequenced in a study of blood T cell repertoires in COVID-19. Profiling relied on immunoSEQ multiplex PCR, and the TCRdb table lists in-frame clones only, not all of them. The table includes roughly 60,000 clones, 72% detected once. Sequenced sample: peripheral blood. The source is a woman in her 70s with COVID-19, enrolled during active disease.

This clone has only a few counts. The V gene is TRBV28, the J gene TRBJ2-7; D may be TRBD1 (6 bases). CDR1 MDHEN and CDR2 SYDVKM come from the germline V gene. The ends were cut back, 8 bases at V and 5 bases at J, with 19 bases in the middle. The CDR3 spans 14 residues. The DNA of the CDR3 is TGTGCCAGCTCTAGGATTACAACAGGGAACGAGCAGTACGTC. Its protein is CASSRITTGNEQYV.

The CDR3 DNA follows: TGTGCCAGCAGCACTAACAATAAGTGCCAAAGTCGGGCCAACGTCCTGACTTTC. It translates to CASSTNNKCQSRANVLTF. V gene TRBV7-7 combines with J gene TRBJ2-6; D call uncertain. The V gene's germline CDR1 is SSHAT and CDR2 FNYEAQ (reference sequence). The V and J ends lost 5 bases and 5 bases respectively, with 22 bases between them. The CDR3 contains 18 residues.

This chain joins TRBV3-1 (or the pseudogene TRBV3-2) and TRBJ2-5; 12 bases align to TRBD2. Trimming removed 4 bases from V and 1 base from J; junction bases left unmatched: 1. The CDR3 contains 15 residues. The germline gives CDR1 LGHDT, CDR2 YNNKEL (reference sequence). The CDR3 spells CASSLTSGSQETQYF. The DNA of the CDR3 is TGTGCCAGCAGCCTGACTAGCGGGAGCCAAGAGACCCAGTACTTC.

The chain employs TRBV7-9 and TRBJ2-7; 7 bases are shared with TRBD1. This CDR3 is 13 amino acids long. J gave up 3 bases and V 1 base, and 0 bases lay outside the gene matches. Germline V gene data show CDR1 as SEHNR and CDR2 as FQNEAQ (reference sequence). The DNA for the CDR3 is TGTGCCAGCAGCTTAGGGGACAGCTACGAGCAGTACGTC. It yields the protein CASSLGDSYEQYV.

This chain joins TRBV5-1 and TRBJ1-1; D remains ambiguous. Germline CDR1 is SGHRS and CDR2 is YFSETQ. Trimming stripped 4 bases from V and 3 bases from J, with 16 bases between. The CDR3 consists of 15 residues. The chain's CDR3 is CASSPLASADTEAFF. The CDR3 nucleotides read TGCGCCAGCAGCCCCCTCGCCTCGGCGGACACTGAAGCTTTCTTT.

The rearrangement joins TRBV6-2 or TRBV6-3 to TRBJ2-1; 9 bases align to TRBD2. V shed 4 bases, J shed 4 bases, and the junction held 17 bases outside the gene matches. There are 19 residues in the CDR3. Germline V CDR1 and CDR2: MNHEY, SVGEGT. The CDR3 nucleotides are TGTGCCAGCAGTTTTCTGGGACTAGCCGACACCTCAGGGTACAATGAGCAGTTCTTC. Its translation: CASSFLGLADTSGYNEQFF.

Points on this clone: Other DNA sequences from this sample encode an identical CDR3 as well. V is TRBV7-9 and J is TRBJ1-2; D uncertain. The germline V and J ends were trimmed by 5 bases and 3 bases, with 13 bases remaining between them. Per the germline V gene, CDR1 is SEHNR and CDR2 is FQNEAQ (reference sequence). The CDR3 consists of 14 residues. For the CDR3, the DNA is TGTGCCAGCAGCCCGGCGGGAGAGGACTATGGCTACACCTTC. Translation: CASSPAGEDYGYTF.

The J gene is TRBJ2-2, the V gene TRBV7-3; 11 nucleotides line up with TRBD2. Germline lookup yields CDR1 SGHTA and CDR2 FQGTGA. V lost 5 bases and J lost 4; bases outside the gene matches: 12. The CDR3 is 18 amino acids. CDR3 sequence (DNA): TGTGCCAGCAGCCCCGGGGGTCTAGCGGGAGGTTTCACCGGGGAGCTGTTTTTT. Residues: CASSPGGLAGGFTGELFF.

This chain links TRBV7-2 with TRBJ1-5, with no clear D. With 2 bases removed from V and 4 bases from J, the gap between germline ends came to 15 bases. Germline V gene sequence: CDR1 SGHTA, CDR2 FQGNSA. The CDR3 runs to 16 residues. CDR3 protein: CASSLLAAHGNQPQHF. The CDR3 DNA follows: TGTGCCAGCAGCTTATTGGCGGCCCACGGGAATCAGCCCCAGCATTTT.

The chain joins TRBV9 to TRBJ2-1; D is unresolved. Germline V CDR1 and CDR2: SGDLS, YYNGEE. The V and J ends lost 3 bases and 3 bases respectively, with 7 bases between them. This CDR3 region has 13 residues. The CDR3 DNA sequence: TGTGCCAGCAGCGGGGCAGACTACAATGAGCAGTTCTTC. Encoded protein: CASSGADYNEQFF.

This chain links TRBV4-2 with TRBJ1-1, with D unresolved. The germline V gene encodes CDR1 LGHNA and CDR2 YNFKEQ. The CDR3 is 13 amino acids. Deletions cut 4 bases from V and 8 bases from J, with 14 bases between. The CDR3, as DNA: TGTGCCAGCAGCCCTACAGACCCCCGAGAAGCTTTCTTT. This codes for CASSPTDPREAFF.

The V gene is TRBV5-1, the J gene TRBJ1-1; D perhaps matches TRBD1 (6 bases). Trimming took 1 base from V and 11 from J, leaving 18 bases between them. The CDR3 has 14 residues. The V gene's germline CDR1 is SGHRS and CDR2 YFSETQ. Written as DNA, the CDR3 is TGCGCCAGCAGCTTGACAGGGATAGGGAGCGCGGCTTTCTTT. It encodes CASSLTGIGSAAFF.

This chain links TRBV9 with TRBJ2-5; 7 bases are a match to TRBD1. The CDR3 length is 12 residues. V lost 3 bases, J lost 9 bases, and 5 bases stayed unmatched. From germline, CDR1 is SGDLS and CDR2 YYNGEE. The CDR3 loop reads CASSGQGDAQYF. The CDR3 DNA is TGTGCCAGCAGCGGACAGGGTGATGCCCAGTACTTC.

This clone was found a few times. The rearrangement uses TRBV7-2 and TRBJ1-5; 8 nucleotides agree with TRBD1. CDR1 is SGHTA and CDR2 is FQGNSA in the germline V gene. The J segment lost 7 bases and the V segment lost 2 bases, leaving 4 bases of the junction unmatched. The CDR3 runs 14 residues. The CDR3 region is CASSLSGGGQPQHF. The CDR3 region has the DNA TGTGCCAGCAGCTTATCAGGGGGCGGGCAGCCCCAGCATTTT.

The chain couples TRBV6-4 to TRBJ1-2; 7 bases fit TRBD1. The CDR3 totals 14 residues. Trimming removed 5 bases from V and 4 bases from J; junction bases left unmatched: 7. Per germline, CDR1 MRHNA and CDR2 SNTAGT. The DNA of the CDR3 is TGTGCCAGCAGTAAAACAGGGGACAGCTATGGCTACACCTTC. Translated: CASSKTGDSYGYTF.

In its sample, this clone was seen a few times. The CDR3 region has the DNA TGTGCCAGCAGCCCCGGCCAGGGGAGGGACGAGCAGTACTTC. Translating gives CASSPGQGRDEQYF. The V and J genes are TRBV13 and TRBJ2-7, with D perhaps TRBD2 (7 bases). CDR1 PRHDT and CDR2 FYEKMQ come from the germline V gene (reference sequence). The V and J ends lost 5 bases and 5 bases respectively, with 16 bases between them. There are 14 residues in the CDR3. The full variable domain, with the rest looked up from reference TRBV13 and TRBJ2-7, is AAGVIQSPRHLIKEKRETATLKCYPIPRHDTVYWYQQGPGQDPQFLISFYEKMQSDKGSIPDRFSAQQFSDYHSELNMSSLELGDSALYFCASSPGQGRDEQYFGPGTRLTVT.

In DNA, the CDR3 is TGTGCCAGCAGACTGGGACAGGTCGAGTCCGGGGAGCTGTTTTTT. This gives the protein CASRLGQVESGELFF. This rearrangement joins TRBV11-2 to TRBJ2-2; 8 nucleotides agree with TRBD1. Trimming at V came to 6 bases and at J to 6 bases, leaving 9 bases not matched to a gene. Germline V gene data show CDR1 as SGHAT and CDR2 as FQNNGV. CDR3 length equals 15 residues.

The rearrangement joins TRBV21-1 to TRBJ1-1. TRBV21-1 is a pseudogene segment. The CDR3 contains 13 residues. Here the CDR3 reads CASSKVGGTEAFF. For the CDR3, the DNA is TGTGCCAGCAGCAAAGTCGGGGGGACTGAAGCTTTCTTT.

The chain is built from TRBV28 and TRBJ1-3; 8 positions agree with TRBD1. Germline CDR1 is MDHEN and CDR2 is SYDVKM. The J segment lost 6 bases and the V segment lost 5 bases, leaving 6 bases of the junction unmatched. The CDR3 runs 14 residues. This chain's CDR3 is CASSGQGAVNTIYF. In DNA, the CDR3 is TGTGCCAGCAGTGGCCAGGGGGCCGTAAACACCATATATTTT.

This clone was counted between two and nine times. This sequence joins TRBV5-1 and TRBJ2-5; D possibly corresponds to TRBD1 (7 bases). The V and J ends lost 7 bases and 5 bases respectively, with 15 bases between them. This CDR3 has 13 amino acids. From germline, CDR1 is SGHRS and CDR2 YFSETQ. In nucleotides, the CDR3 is TGCGCCAGCTCCAGGGGGGCAGGGGAGACCCAGTACTTC. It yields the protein CASSRGAGETQYF.

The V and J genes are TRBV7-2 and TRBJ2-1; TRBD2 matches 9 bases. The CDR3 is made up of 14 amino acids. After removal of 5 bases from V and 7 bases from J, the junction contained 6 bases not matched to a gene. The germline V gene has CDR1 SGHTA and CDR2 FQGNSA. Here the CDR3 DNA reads TGTGCCAGCAGCCAAGCGGGGGGCAGGAATGAGCAGTTCTTC. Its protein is CASSQAGGRNEQFF.

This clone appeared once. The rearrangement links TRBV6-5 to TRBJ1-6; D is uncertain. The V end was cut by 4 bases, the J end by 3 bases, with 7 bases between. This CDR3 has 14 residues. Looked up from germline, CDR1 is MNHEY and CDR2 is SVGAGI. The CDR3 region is CASSWRDYNSPLHF. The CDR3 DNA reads TGTGCCAGCAGTTGGAGGGACTATAATTCACCCCTCCACTTT.

CDR3 nucleotide sequence: TGTGCCAGCAGCAAATGGAGGAACCGCCTGGGTCGCCAGTACTTC. Residues: CASSKWRNRLGRQYF. The chain combines TRBV21-1 with TRBJ2-5; TRBD2, as called in the table, went unchecked against the DNA. TRBV21-1 is deemed a pseudogene. This CDR3 has 15 amino acids.

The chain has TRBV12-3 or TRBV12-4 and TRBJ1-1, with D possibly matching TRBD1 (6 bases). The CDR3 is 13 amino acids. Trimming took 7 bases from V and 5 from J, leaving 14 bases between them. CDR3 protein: CASKGGARTEAFF. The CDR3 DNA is TGTGCCAGCAAAGGGGGGGCAAGGACTGAAGCTTTCTTT.

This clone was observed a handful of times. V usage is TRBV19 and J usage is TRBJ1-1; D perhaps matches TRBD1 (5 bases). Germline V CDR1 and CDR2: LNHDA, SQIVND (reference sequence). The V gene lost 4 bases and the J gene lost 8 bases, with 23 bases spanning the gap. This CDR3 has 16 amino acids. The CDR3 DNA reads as TGTGCCAGTAGTACCTGGGCAGGGCGGAAGGTCCACGAAGCTTTCTTT. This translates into CASSTWAGRKVHEAFF. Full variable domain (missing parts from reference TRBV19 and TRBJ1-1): DGGITQSPKYLFRKEGQNVTLSCEQNLNHDAMYWYRQDPGQGLRLIYYSQIVNDFQKGDIAEGYSVSREKKESFPLTVTSAQKNPTAFYLCASSTWAGRKVHEAFFGQGTRLTVV.

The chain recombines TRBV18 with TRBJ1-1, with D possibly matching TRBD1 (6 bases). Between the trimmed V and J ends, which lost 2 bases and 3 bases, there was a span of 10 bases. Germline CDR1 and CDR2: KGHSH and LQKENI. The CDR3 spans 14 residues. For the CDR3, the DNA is TGTGCCAGCTCACCAGAAGGGGGGGACACTGAAGCTTTCTTT. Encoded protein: CASSPEGGDTEAFF.

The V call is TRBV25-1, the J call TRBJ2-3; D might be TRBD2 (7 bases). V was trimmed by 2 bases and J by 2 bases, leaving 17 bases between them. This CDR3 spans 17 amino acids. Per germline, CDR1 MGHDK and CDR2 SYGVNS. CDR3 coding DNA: TGTGCCAGCAGTGAAACCGGGGGGCGCCGAAACACAGATACGCAGTATTTT. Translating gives CASSETGGRRNTDTQYF.

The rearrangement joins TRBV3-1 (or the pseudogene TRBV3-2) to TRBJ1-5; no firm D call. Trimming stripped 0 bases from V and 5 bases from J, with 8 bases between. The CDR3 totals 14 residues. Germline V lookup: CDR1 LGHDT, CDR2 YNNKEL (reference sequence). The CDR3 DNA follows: TGTGCCAGCAGCCAAGAAGGCGGATATCAGCCCCAGCATTTT. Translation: CASSQEGGYQPQHF.

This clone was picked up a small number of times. The CDR3 DNA sequence: TGTGCCAGCAGCGTAGATGGAGGGGGAGGGAGTCTCCATGGCTACACCTTC. It translates to CASSVDGGGGSLHGYTF. V gene TRBV9 combines with J gene TRBJ1-2; TRBD1 might be the D (6 bases). V gave up 0 bases and J gave up 6 bases, with 21 bases separating them. The length of the CDR3 is 17 residues. Germline loops: CDR1 SGDLS, CDR2 YYNGEE.